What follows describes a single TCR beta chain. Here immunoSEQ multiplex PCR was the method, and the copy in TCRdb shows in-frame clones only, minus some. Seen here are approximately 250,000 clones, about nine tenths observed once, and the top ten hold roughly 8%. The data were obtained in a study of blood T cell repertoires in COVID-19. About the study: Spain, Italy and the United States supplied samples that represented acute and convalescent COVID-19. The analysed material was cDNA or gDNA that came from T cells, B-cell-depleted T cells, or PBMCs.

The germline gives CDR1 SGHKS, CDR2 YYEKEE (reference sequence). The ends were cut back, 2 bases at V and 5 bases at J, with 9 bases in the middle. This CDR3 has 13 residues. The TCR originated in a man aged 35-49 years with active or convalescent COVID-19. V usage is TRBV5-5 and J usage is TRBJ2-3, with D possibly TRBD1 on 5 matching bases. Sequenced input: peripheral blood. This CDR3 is CASSFRDQDTQYF. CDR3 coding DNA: TGTGCCAGCAGCTTCAGGGATCAAGATACGCAGTATTTT.